The clone carrying this T cell receptor (beta chain) appeared once. What it recognizes is unknown. This entry is derived from a study of OX40 agonist ivuxolimab in advanced cancers. Germline CDR1 and CDR2: KGHSH and LQKENI. Trimming took 0 bases from V and 7 from J, leaving 15 bases between them. This CDR3 is 16 amino acids long. Clones were sequenced by immunoSEQ multiplex PCR, and TCRdb holds only the in-frame ones, with some missing. The repertoire holds tens of thousands of clones, nearly 90% seen once, with 3% to 4% in the top ten. Study outcomes and limitations: In CD8+ T cells, expanded clones were on average more numerous than in CD4+.

The J gene is TRBJ2-2, the V gene TRBV18; TRBD1 might be the D (6 bases). The TCR comes from an adult with an advanced solid tumor such as melanoma, head and neck, liver or kidney cancer. This specimen was CD4+ or CD8+ T cells sorted from blood, taken in a trial of the OX40 agonist ivuxolimab. The CDR3 nucleotides read TGTGCCAGCTCACCACCGTCTGGGGGCGCCGACGGGGAGCTGTTTTTT. It specifies CASSPPSGGADGELFF. Full variable domain (rest looked up from reference TRBV18 and TRBJ2-2): NAGVMQNPRHLVRRRGQEARLRCSPMKGHSHVYWYRQLPEEGLKFMVYLQKENIIDESGMPKERFSAEFPKEGPSILRIQQVVRGDSAAYFCASSPPSGGADGELFFGEGSRLTVL.